Listed below are T cell receptor beta chains from one sample, sequenced in a study of OX40 agonist ivuxolimab in advanced cancers. Profiled with immunoSEQ multiplex PCR; TCRdb holds only in-frame clones, not every one. Seen here are roughly 73,000 clones, 80% to 85% observed once, and the top ten hold about 2.1%. The input for sequencing was CD4+ or CD8+ T cells sorted from blood, taken in a trial of the OX40 agonist ivuxolimab. These receptors originate from an adult with an advanced solid tumor such as melanoma, head and neck, liver or kidney cancer. Both conserved end residues are trimmed from each CDR3.

J gene	V gene	CDR3 protein
TRBJ2-1	TRBV5-4	ASSLVARNEQF
TRBJ2-1	TRBV10-1	ASSPLASSYNEQF
TRBJ1-4	TRBV7-8	ASSFRPQGGKLF
TRBJ2-5	TRBV19	ASRNRGQETQY
TRBJ1-6	TRBV2	ASSGPPLH
TRBJ2-1	TRBV5-1	ASSLGSSGALSSYNEQF
TRBJ2-5	TRBV2	ASSEVLAGGGETQY
TRBJ1-2	TRBV27	ASRLQGSGRGYT
TRBJ2-3	TRBV10-3	AIAGRGDTQY
TRBJ1-2	TRBV7-8	ASTRQGLYGYT
TRBJ2-5	TRBV5-1	ASSLAGTSGAQETQY
TRBJ2-7	TRBV5-1	ASSLLQGASHEQY
TRBJ1-4	TRBV7-2	ASSLFVGQAEKLF
TRBJ2-7	TRBV30	AWGTGQGSYEQY
TRBJ2-1	TRBV19	ASSIVGLAGKNEQF
TRBJ1-2	TRBV19	ASTRDDRANYGYT
TRBJ2-1	TRBV19	ASSMAQASGRNEQF
TRBJ2-5	TRBV5-4	ASSSWTSFETQY
TRBJ1-5	TRBV7-2	ASSLGGRANQPQH
TRBJ2-6	TRBV15	ATSRVRGGTSGANVLT
TRBJ1-3	TRBV4-3	ASSQNLGEGNTIY
TRBJ2-5	TRBV7-2	ASSSWWLRETQY
TRBJ1-5	TRBV5-6	ASSLSGFWQPQH
TRBJ2-7	TRBV7-2	ASSLEKGPYEQY
TRBJ1-2	TRBV15	ATSRDYKDYGYT
TRBJ2-3	TRBV29-1	SVRAKGPTDTQY
TRBJ1-5	TRBV28	ASSSNRDRIQPQH
TRBJ1-1	TRBV7-2	ASSTQALDRSEAF
TRBJ1-2	TRBV28	AAVAPDYGYT
TRBJ1-4	TRBV14	ASSDWALGGEKLF
TRBJ2-5	TRBV4-2	ASSQEGSGDEETQY
TRBJ1-1	TRBV7-2	ASSPQGGNTEAF
TRBJ2-7	TRBV11-1	ASSSQGGAYEQY
TRBJ1-1	TRBV27	ASSASGQHNTEAF
TRBJ1-5	TRBV10-1	ASSDTARIQPQH
TRBJ2-7	TRBV19	ATRGTSYTYEQY
TRBJ1-5	TRBV6-5	ASKKDSNQPQH
TRBJ1-2	TRBV5-4	ASSSGRGMGDGYT
TRBJ2-7	TRBV5-1	ASSLVAGGEQY
TRBJ2-1	TRBV7-2	ASSFIAANEQF
TRBJ1-4	TRBV30	ALTGGGEKLF
TRBJ1-2	TRBV6-1	ASSWDRYGYT
TRBJ2-2	TRBV9	ASSVAPQGHAGELF
TRBJ2-1	TRBV4-3	ASSQTIETGAF
TRBJ2-7	TRBV5-4	ASTPGLVPYEQY
TRBJ1-2	TRBV9	ASSAGGTGIYGYT
TRBJ1-2	TRBV6-5	ASSYGQGSYGYT